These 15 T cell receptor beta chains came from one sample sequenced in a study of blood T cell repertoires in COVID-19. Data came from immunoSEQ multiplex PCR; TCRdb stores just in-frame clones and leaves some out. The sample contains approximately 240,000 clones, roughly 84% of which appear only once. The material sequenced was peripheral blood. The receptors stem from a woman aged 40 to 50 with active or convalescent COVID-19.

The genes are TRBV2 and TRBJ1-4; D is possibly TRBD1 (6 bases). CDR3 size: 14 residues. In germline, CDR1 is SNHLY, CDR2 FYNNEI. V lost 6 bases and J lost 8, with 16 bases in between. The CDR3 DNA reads TGTGCCAGCAGGATCGGGCAGGGGTCCGAAAAACTGTTTTTT. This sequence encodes CASRIGQGSEKLFF.

CDR3 nucleotides: TGCGCCAGCAGCCGGGAGGGACAGGGTGATTCACCCCTCCACTTT. Protein: CASSREGQGDSPLHF. J is TRBJ1-6 and V is TRBV4-1, with TRBD1 matching over 9 bases. CDR1 and CDR2 (germline): MGHRA, YSYEKL. The CDR3 is 15 residues long. Trimming cost V 4 bases and J 8 bases; bases outside gene matches: 6.

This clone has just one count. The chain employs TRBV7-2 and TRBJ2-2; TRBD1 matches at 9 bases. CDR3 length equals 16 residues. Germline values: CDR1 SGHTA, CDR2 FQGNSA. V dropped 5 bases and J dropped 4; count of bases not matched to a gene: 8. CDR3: CASSTYRGRATGELFF. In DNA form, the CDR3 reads TGTGCCAGCAGCACCTACAGGGGGCGGGCCACCGGGGAGCTGTTTTTT.

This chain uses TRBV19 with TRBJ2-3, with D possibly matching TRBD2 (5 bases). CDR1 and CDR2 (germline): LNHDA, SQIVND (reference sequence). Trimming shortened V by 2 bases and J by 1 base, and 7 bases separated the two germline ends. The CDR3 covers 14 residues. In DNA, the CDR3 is TGTGCCAGTAGTATATTGAGGGGCACAGATACGCAGTATTTT. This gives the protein CASSILRGTDTQYF.

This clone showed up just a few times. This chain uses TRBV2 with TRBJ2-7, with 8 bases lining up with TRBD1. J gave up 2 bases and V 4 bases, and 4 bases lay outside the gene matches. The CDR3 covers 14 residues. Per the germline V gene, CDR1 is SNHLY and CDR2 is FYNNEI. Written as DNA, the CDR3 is TGTGCCAGCAGTGTCCCCAGGGGGCCCTACGAGCAGTACTTC. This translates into CASSVPRGPYEQYF.

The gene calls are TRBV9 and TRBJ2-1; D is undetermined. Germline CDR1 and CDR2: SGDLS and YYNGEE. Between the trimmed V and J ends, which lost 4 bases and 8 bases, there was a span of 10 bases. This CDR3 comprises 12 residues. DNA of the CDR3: TGTGCCAGCAGCCCCGAGATCGATGAGCAGTTCTTC. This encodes CASSPEIDEQFF.

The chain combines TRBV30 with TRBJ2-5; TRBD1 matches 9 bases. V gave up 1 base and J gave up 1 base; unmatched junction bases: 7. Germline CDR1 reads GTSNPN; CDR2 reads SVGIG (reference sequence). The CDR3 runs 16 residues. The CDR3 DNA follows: TGTGCCTGGAGTGGAATCGGGACAGGGCGCCAAGAGACCCAGTACTTC. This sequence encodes CAWSGIGTGRQETQYF.

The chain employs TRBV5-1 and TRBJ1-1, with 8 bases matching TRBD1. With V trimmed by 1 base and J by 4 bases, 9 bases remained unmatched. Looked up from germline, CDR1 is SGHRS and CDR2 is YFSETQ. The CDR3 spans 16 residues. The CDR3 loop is CASSLLFTGGSTEAFF. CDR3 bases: TGCGCCAGCAGCTTGTTGTTTACAGGGGGGAGCACTGAAGCTTTCTTT. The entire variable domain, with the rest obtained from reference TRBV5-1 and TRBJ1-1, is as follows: KAGVTQTPRYLIKTRGQQVTLSCSPISGHRSVSWYQQTPGQGLQFLFEYFSETQRNKGNFPGRFSGRQFSNSRSEMNVSTLELGDSALYLCASSLLFTGGSTEAFFGQGTRLTVV.

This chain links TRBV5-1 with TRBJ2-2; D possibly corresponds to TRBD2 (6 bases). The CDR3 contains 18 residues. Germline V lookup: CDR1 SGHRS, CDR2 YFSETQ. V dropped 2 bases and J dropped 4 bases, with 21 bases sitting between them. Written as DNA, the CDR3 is TGCGCCAGCAGCTTTACCCTAGCGTCGAGTGGTGTCACCGGGGAGCTGTTTTTT. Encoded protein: CASSFTLASSGVTGELFF.

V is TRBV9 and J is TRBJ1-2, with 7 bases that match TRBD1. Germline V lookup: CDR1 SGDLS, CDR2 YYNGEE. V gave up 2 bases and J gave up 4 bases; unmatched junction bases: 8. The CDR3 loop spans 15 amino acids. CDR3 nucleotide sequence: TGTGCCAGCAGCGTGGGACAGTTAAGGGGCTATGGCTACACCTTC. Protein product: CASSVGQLRGYGYTF.

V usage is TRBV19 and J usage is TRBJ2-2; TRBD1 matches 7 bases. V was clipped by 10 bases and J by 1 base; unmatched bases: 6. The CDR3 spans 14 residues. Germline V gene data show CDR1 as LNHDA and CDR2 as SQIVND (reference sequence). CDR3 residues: CATGQGVNTGELFF. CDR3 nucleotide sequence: TGTGCCACCGGCCAGGGGGTGAACACCGGGGAGCTGTTTTTT.

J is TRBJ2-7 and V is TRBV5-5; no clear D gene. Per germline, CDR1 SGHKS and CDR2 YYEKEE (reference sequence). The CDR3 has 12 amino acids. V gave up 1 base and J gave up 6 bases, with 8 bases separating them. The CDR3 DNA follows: TGTGCCAGCAGCTTGAAAACTGCCGAGCAGTACTTC. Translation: CASSLKTAEQYF.

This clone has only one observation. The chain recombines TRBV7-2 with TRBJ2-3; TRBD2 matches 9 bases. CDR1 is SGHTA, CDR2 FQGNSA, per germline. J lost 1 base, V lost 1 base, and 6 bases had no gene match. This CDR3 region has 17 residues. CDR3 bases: TGTGCCAGCAGCTTAGTAAACCGCGGGGGGGGCACAGATACGCAGTATTTT. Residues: CASSLVNRGGGTDTQYF.

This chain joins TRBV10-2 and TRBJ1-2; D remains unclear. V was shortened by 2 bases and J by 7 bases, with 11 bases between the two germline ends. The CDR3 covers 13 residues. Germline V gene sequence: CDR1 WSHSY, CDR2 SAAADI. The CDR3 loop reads CASSELGGGGYTF. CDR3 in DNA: TGCGCCAGCAGTGAGCTGGGTGGAGGTGGCTACACCTTC.

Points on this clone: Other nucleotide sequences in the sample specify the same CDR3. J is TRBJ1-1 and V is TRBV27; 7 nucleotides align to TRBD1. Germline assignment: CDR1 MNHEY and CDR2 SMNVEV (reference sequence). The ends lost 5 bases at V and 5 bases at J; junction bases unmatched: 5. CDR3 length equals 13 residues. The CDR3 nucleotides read TGTGCCAGCAGTGACAGGGTTAGGACTGAAGCTTTCTTT. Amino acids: CASSDRVRTEAFF.